The 12 T cell receptor beta chains below all came from one sample that was sequenced in a study of blood T cell repertoires in COVID-19. Generated by immunoSEQ multiplex PCR, the TCRdb table keeps only in-frame clones and is missing some. The sample includes some 19,000 clones, 82% seen only once; the top ten take about 6%. The sequenced sample consisted of peripheral blood. These receptors were obtained from a human donor in a cohort sampled during active COVID-19.

The chain couples TRBV7-8 to TRBJ1-5; D is perhaps TRBD1 (5 bases). V lost 5 bases and J 0 bases, leaving 14 bases between the germline ends. Germline V gene data show CDR1 as SGHVS and CDR2 as FQNEAQ. There are 16 residues in the CDR3. CDR3 region: CASSLSRGNSNQPQHF. In DNA form, the CDR3 reads TGTGCCAGCAGCCTATCCCGGGGGAATAGCAATCAGCCCCAGCATTTT. Full variable domain (remainder filled in from reference TRBV7-8 and TRBJ1-5): GAGVSQSPRYKVAKRGQDVALRCDPISGHVSLFWYQQALGQGPEFLTYFQNEAQLDKSGLPSDRFFAERPEGSVSTLKIQRTQQEDSAVYLCASSLSRGNSNQPQHFGDGTRLSIL.

This chain joins TRBV9 and TRBJ2-3, with 7 bases that match TRBD2. Germline V lookup: CDR1 SGDLS, CDR2 YYNGEE. The CDR3 is 17 amino acids. With V trimmed by 1 base and J by 4 bases, 12 bases remained unmatched. The CDR3 region has the DNA TGTGCCAGCAGCGTATGGGCTAGCCCGGGAGGTGCAGATACGCAGTATTTT. It codes for CASSVWASPGGADTQYF.

The chain combines TRBV7-9 with TRBJ2-7; 8 nucleotides align to TRBD1. The CDR3 is 19 residues long. Per germline, CDR1 SEHNR and CDR2 FQNEAQ (reference sequence). With V trimmed by 5 bases and J by 2 bases, 20 bases remained unmatched. For the CDR3, the DNA is TGTGCCAGCAGCGCCAATCTGCCCGGGGGCAGGGGGCTCCCCTACGAGCAGTACTTC. Encoded protein: CASSANLPGGRGLPYEQYF.

V gene TRBV28 combines with J gene TRBJ2-1; 11 bases map to TRBD2. Germline CDR1 is MDHEN and CDR2 is SYDVKM. The CDR3 runs 18 residues. J gave up 5 bases and V 3 bases, and 12 bases lay outside the gene matches. DNA for the CDR3: TGTGCCAGCAGTTTTGTAGCGGGAGGGCGGTCAGCCAACAATGAGCAGTTCTTC. Translating gives CASSFVAGGRSANNEQFF.

By its share, this clone is medium-sized (0.01 to 0.1%). This rearrangement joins TRBV13 to TRBJ1-4; D may be TRBD1 (5 bases). Germline V gene sequence: CDR1 PRHDT, CDR2 FYEKMQ (reference sequence). Between the trimmed V and J ends, which lost 2 bases and 8 bases, there was a span of 12 bases. This CDR3 region has 14 residues. CDR3 protein: CASSLRRDQEKLFF. The CDR3 bases are TGTGCCAGCAGCTTACGCAGGGATCAAGAAAAACTGTTTTTT.

The V gene is TRBV19, the J gene TRBJ2-5; 8 bases line up with TRBD1. Germline V lookup: CDR1 LNHDA, CDR2 SQIVND (reference sequence). V lost 5 bases to trimming and J lost 3 bases; unmatched junction nucleotides: 11. This CDR3 has 16 residues. The CDR3 protein is CASSDRGTGAKETQYF. The CDR3 DNA reads as TGTGCCAGTAGTGACCGGGGGACAGGAGCCAAAGAGACCCAGTACTTC.

J is TRBJ1-2 and V is TRBV6-4; D gene uncertain. V lost 0 bases to trimming and J lost 6 bases, with 5 bases between them. The CDR3 loop spans 12 amino acids. Germline CDR1 is MRHNA and CDR2 is SNTAGT. CDR3 in amino acids: CASSDSRDGYTF. CDR3 sequence (DNA): TGTGCCAGCAGTGACTCTCGAGATGGCTACACCTTC.

The rearrangement joins TRBV5-1 to TRBJ2-7; 9 nucleotides align to TRBD1. V was pared by 2 bases and J by 6 bases, with 18 bases of the junction left unmatched. Germline V gene sequence: CDR1 SGHRS, CDR2 YFSETQ. The CDR3 contains 18 residues. The CDR3 DNA is TGCGCCAGCAGCTTTAAAAAGTCGGACAGGGGCCGGGGAATCGAGCAGTACTTC. Translation: CASSFKKSDRGRGIEQYF.

V gene TRBV24-1 combines with J gene TRBJ1-4; possible D gene TRBD1, 6 bases. The V gene lost 7 bases and the J gene lost 4 bases, with 18 bases spanning the gap. CDR1 and CDR2 from the germline V gene are KGHDR and SFDVKD. The length of the CDR3 is 16 residues. The CDR3 protein is CATSLGRGTYNEKLFF. The CDR3 DNA reads TGTGCCACCAGCCTCGGGAGGGGGACGTATAATGAAAAACTGTTTTTT.

The CDR3 loop reads CASSLSGTSGSYEQYF. DNA of the CDR3: TGTGCCAGCAGCCTCTCCGGGACTAGCGGGTCCTACGAGCAGTACTTC. V gene TRBV27 combines with J gene TRBJ2-7; TRBD2 matches at 12 bases. The J segment lost 1 base and the V segment lost 6 bases, leaving 7 bases of the junction unmatched. Germline values: CDR1 MNHEY, CDR2 SMNVEV (reference sequence). This CDR3 is 16 amino acids long.

V usage is TRBV11-2 and J usage is TRBJ2-7; TRBD2 matches at 9 bases. The CDR3 has 13 residues. CDR1 is SGHAT and CDR2 is FQNNGV in the germline V gene. The DNA of the CDR3 is TGTGCCAGCAGCTCCCCCAATTTAGCGGGAGCGTCTGTC. Protein: CASSSPNLAGASV.

This chain connects TRBV6-6 to TRBJ2-2; possibly TRBD2 for D (6 bases). Germline CDR1 is MNHNY and CDR2 is SVGAGI (reference sequence). V lost 4 bases and J lost 1, with 10 bases in between. The CDR3 sequence is 15 residues long. CDR3 nucleotides: TGTGCCAGCAGTTCATTCGGGGGGAACACCGGGGAGCTGTTTTTT. This gives the protein CASSSFGGNTGELFF.